This T cell receptor beta chain was captured by sequencing in a study of T cell repertoires in cytomegalovirus infection. Regarding this clonotype: The target antigen is unknown.

TCRdb called the reads again in MiXCR, with one record for every CDR3 protein. Seen here are around 300,000 distinct CDR3 sequences, 20% to 25% observed once, and the top ten hold approximately 19%. Trimming removed 7 bases from V and 6 bases from J, with 14 bases in between. This CDR3 comprises 12 residues. In germline, CDR1 is DFQATT, CDR2 SNEGSKA (reference sequence). The specimen comprised cultured PBMCs, sampled from culture after CMV antigen stimulation. The receptor was derived from a human donor in good health (CMV status not recorded). Some clones in this sample may be carry-over from other donors' samples. The rearrangement joins TRBV20-1 to TRBJ2-3; tentatively, D is TRBD2 (5 bases). The CDR3 DNA reads TGCAGTGGAACGGGATGGAGGGATACGCAGTATTTT. The encoded protein is CSGTGWRDTQYF.